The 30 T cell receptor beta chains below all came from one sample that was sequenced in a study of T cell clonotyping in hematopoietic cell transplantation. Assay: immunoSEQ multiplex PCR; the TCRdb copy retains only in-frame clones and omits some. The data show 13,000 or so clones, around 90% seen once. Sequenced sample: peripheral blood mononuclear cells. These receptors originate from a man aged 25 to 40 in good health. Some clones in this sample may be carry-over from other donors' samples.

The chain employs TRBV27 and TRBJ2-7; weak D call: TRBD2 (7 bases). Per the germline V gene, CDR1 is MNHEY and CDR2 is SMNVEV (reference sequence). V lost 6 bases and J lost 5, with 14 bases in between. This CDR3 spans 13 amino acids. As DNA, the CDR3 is TGTGCCAGCAGACTCACAGGGAGGGACGAGCAGTACTTC. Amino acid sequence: CASRLTGRDEQYF.

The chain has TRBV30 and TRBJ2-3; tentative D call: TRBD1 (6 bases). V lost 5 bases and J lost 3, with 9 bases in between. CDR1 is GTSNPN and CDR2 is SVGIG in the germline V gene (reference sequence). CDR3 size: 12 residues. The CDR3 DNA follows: TGTGCCTGGGGGACACCGACAGATACGCAGTATTTT. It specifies CAWGTPTDTQYF.

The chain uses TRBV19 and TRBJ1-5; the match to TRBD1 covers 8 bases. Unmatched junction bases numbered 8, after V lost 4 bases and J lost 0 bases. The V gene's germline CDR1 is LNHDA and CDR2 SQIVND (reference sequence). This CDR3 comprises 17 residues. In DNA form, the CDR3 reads TGTGCCAGTAGTACCCGACAGGGGTGGAATAGCAATCAGCCCCAGCATTTT. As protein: CASSTRQGWNSNQPQHF.

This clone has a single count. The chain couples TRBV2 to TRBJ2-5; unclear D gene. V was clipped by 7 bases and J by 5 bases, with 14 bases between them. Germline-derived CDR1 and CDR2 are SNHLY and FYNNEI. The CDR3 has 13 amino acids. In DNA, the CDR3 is TGTGCCAGCACCGCCGCGGAAGCGGAGACCCAGTACTTC. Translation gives CASTAAEAETQYF.

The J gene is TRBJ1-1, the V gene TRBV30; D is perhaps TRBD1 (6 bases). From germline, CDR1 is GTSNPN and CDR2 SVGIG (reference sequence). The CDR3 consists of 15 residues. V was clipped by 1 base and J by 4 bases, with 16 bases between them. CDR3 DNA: TGTGCCTGGAGTGCACGGGGGGGCCGAGGCACTGAAGCTTTCTTT. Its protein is CAWSARGGRGTEAFF. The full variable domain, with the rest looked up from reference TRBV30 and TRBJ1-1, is SQTIHQWPATLVQPVGSPLSLECTVEGTSNPNLYWYRQAAGRGLQLLFYSVGIGQISSEVPQNLSASRPQDRQFILSSKKLLLSDSGFYLCAWSARGGRGTEAFFGQGTRLTVV.

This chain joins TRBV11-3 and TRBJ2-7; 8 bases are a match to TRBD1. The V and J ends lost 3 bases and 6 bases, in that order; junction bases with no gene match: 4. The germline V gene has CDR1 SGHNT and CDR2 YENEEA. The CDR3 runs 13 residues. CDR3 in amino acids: CASSFRQGSEQYF. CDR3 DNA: TGTGCCAGCAGCTTTAGACAGGGGAGCGAGCAGTACTTC.

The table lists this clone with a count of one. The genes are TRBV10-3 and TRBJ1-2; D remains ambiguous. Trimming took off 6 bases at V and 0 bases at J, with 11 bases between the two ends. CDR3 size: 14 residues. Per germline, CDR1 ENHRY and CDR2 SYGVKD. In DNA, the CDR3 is TGTGCCATCAGACTGGACGGTACTAACTATGGCTACACCTTC. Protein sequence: CAIRLDGTNYGYTF.

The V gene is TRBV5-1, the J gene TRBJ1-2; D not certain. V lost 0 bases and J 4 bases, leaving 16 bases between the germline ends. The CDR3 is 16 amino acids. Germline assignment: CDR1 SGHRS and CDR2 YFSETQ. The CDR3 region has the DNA TGCGCCAGCAGCTTGGGGGCCGGGGTGGACGGCTATGGCTACACCTTC. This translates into CASSLGAGVDGYGYTF.

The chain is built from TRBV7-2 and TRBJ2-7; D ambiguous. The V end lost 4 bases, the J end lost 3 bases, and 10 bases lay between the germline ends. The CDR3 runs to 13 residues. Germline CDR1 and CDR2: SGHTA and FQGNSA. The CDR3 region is CASSSNRGYEQYF. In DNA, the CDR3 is TGTGCCAGCAGCTCCAATCGCGGCTACGAGCAGTACTTC.

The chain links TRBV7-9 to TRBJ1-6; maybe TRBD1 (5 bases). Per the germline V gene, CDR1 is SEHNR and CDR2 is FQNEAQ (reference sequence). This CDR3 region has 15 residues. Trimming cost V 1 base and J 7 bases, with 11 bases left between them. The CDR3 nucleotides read TGTGCCAGCAGCTTAGAGGGGACCGAAAATTCACCCCTCCACTTT. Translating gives CASSLEGTENSPLHF.

For the CDR3, the DNA is TGTGCCTGGAGGCCCCGTGGGAAGCGGAACACTGAAGCTTTCTTT. Translated: CAWRPRGKRNTEAFF. The chain links TRBV30 to TRBJ1-1; D call uncertain. This CDR3 is built from 15 residues. The V gene's germline CDR1 is GTSNPN and CDR2 SVGIG (reference sequence). Trimming left V 3 bases short and J 1 base short, with 15 bases between.

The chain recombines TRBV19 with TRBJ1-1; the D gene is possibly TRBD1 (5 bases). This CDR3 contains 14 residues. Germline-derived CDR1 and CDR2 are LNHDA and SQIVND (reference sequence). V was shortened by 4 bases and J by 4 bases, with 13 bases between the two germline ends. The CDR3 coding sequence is TGTGCCAGTAGTACAATGACAGTTAGCACTGAAGCTTTCTTT. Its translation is CASSTMTVSTEAFF.

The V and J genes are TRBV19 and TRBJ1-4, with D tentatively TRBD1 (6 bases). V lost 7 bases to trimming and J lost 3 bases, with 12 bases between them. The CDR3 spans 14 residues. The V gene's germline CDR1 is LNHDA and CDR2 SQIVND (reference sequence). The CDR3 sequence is CASTRGSANEKLFF. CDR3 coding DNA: TGTGCCAGTACCAGGGGTTCGGCTAATGAAAAACTGTTTTTT.

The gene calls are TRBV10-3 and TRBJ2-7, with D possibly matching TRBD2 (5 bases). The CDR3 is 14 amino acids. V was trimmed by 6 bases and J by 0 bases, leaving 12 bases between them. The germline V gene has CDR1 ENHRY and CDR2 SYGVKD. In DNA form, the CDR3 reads TGTGCCATCAGCCCGACTGGGAGCTCCTACGAGCAGTACTTC. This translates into CAISPTGSSYEQYF.

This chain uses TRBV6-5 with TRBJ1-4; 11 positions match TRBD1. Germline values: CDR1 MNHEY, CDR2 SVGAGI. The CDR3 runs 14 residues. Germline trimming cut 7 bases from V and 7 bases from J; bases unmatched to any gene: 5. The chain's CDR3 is CASKRTGGPEKLFF. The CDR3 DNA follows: TGTGCCAGCAAAAGGACAGGGGGCCCTGAAAAACTGTTTTTT.

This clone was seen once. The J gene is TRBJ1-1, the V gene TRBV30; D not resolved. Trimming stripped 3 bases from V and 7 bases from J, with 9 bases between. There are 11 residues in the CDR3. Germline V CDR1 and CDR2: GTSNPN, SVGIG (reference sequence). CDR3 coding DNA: TGTGCCTGGAGCGTAAGGTATGAAGCTTTCTTT. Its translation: CAWSVRYEAFF. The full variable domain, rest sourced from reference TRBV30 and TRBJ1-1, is SQTIHQWPATLVQPVGSPLSLECTVEGTSNPNLYWYRQAAGRGLQLLFYSVGIGQISSEVPQNLSASRPQDRQFILSSKKLLLSDSGFYLCAWSVRYEAFFGQGTRLTVV.

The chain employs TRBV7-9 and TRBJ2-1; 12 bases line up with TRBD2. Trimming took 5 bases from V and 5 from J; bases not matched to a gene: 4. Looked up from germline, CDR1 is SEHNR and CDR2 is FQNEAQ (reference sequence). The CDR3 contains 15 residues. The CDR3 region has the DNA TGTGCCAGCAGCCCGACTAGCGGGAGCAACAATGAGCAGTTCTTC. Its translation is CASSPTSGSNNEQFF.

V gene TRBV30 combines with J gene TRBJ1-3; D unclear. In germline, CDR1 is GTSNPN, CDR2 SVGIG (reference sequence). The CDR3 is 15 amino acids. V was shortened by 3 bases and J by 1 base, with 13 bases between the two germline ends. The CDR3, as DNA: TGTGCCTGGAGGGTATGGGGTTCATCTGGAAACACCATATATTTT. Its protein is CAWRVWGSSGNTIYF.

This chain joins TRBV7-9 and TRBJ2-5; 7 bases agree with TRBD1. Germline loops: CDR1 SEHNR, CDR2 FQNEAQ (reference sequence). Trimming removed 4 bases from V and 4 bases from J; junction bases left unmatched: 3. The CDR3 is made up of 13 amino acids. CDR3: CASSWAGGETQYF. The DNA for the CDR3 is TGTGCCAGCAGCTGGGCAGGGGGAGAGACCCAGTACTTC.

CDR3 in amino acids: CASRNLRVGVEKLFF. The CDR3 nucleotides are TGTGCCAGCAGAAACCTCAGGGTAGGAGTTGAAAAACTGTTTTTT. The genes are TRBV6-5 and TRBJ1-4, with D possibly TRBD1 on 5 matching bases. Looked up from germline, CDR1 is MNHEY and CDR2 is SVGAGI. The CDR3 loop spans 15 amino acids. V was cut by 6 bases and J by 7 bases, with 18 bases left in between.

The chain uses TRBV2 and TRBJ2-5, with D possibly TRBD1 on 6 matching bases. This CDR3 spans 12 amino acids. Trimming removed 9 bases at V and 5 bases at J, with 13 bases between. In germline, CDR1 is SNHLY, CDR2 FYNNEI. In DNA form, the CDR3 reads TGTGCCAGTTACAGGGTCGTGGAGACCCAGTACTTC. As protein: CASYRVVETQYF.

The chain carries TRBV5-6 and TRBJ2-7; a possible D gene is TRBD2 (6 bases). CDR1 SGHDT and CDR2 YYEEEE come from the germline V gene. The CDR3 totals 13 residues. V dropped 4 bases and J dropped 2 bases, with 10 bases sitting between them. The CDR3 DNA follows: TGTGCCAGCAGCCTCGGGAGCGCCTACGAGCAGTACTTC. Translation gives CASSLGSAYEQYF.

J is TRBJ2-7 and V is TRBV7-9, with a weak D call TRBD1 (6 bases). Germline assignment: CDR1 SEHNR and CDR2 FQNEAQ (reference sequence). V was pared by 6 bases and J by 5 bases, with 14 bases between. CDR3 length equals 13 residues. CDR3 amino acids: CASRRGSVDEQYF. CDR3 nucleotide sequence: TGTGCCAGCAGAAGGGGGTCAGTAGACGAGCAGTACTTC. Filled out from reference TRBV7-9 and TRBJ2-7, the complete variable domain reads DTGVSQNPRHKITKRGQNVTFRCDPISEHNRLYWYRQTLGQGPEFLTYFQNEAQLEKSRLLSDRFSAERPKGSFSTLEIQRTEQGDSAMYLCASRRGSVDEQYFGPGTRLTVT.

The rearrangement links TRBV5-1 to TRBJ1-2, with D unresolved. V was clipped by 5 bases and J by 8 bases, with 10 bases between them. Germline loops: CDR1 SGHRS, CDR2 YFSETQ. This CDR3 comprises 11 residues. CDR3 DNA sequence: TGCGCCAGCAGGGACGTGGGGGGCTACACCTTC. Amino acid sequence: CASRDVGGYTF.

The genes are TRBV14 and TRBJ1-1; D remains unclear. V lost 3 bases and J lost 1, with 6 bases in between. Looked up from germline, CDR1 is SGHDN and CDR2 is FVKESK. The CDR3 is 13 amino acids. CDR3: CASSQHQNTEAFF. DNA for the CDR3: TGTGCCAGCAGCCAGCATCAGAACACTGAAGCTTTCTTT.

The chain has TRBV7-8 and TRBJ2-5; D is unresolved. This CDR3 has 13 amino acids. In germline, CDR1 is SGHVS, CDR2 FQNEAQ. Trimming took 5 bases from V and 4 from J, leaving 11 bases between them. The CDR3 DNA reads TGTGCCAGCAGCCTCACGAATGCAGAGACCCAGTACTTC. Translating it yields CASSLTNAETQYF.

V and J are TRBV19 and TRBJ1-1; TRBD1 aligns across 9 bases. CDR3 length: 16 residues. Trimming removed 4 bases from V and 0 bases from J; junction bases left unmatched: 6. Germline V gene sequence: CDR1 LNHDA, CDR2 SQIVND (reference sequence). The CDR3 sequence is CASSSYRGLLNTEAFF. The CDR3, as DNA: TGTGCCAGTAGTAGCTACAGGGGGCTGTTGAACACTGAAGCTTTCTTT.

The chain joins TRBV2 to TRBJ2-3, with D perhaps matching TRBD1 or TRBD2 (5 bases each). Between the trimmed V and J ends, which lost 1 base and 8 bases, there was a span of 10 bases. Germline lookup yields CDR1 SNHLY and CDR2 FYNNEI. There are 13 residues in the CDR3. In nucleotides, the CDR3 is TGTGCCAGCAGTGAAGTAGGGACGAGTACGCAGTATTTT. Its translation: CASSEVGTSTQYF.

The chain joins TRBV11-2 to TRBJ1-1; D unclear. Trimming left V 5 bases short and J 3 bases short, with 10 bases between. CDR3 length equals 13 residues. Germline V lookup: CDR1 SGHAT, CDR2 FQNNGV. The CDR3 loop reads CASSRLVDTEAFF. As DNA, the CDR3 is TGTGCCAGCAGCCGTTTAGTTGACACTGAAGCTTTCTTT.

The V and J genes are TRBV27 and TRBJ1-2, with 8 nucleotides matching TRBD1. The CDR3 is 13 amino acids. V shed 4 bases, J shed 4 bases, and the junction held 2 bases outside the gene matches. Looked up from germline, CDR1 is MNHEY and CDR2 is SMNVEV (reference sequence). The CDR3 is CASSSDRGYGYTF. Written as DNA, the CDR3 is TGTGCCAGCAGTTCCGACAGGGGCTATGGCTACACCTTC.